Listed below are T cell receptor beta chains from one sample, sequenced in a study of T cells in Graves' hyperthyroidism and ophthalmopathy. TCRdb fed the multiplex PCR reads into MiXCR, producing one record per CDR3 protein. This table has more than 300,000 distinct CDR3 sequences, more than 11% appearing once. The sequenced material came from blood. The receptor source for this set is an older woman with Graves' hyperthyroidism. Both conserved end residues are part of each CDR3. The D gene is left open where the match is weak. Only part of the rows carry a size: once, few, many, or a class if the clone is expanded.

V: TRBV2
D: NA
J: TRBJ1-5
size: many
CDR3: CASRGGEGQPQHF
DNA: TGTGCCAGCAGGGGGGGGGAAGGACAGCCCCAGCATTTT

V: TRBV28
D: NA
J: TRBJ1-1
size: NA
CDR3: CASWGPTEAFF
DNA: TGTGCCAGTTGGGGACCCACTGAAGCTTTCTTT

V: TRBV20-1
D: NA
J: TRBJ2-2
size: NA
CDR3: CSARDHGGADGELFF
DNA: TGCAGTGCTAGAGATCATGGGGGAGCGGACGGGGAGCTGTTTTTT

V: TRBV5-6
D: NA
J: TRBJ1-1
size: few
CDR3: CASSLQGHTTEAFF
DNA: TGTGCCAGCAGCCTTCAGGGGCATACCACTGAAGCTTTCTTT

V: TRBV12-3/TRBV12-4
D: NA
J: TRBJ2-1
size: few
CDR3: CASSLSWNVVEQFF
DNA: TGTGCCAGCAGTTTATCCTGGAATGTGGTTGAGCAGTTCTTC

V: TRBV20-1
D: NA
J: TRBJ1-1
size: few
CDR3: CSASRTLNTEAFF
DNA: TGCAGTGCTTCCAGGACGTTGAACACTGAAGCTTTCTTT

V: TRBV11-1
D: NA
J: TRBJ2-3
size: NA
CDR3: CASSLHDLAITDTQYF
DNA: TGTGCCAGCAGCCTACACGACTTAGCGATAACGGATACGCAGTATTTT

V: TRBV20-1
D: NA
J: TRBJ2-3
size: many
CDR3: CSARAGGTFRTDTQYF
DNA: TGCAGTGCTAGAGCCGGAGGGACCTTTCGCACAGATACGCAGTATTTT

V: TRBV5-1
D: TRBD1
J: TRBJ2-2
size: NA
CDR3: CASSKGQGNTGELFF
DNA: TGCGCCAGCAGCAAAGGACAGGGCAACACCGGGGAGCTGTTTTTT

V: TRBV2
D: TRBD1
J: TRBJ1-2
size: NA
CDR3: CASSVTRDSYGYTF
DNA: TGTGCCAGCAGTGTCACCCGGGACAGCTATGGCTACACCTTC

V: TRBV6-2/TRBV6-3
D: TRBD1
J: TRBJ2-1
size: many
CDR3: CASSFRDRVNEQFF
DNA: TGTGCCAGCAGTTTCCGGGACAGGGTGAACGAGCAGTTCTTC

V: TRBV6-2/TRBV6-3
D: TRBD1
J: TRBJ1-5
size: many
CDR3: CASSYNRDREVPNQPQHF
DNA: TGTGCCAGCAGTTACAATCGTGACAGGGAGGTCCCCAATCAGCCCCAGCATTTT

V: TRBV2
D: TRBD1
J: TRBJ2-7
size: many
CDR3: CASSEQGAGEQYF
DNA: TGTGCCAGCAGTGAACAGGGGGCAGGCGAGCAGTACTTC

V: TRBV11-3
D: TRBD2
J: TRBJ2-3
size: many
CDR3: CASSPGGLAIDTQYF
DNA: TGTGCCAGCAGCCCGGGGGGACTAGCGATAGATACGCAGTATTTT

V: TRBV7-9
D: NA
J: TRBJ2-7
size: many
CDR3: CASSRDGTYEQYF
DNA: TGTGCCAGCAGCCGGGACGGTACCTACGAGCAGTACTTC

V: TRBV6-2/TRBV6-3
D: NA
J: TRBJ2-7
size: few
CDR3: CASSTGGHLSYEQYF
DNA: TGTGCCAGCAGTACAGGTGGGCACCTCTCCTACGAGCAGTACTTC

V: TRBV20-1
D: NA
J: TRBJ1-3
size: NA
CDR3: CSASGPPPGNTIYF
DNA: TGCAGTGCTAGCGGACCCCCTCCCGGAAACACCATATATTTT

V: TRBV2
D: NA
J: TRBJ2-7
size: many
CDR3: CASSDLSYEQYF
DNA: TGTGCCAGCAGTGACCTCTCCTACGAGCAGTACTTC

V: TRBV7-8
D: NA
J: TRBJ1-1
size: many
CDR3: CASSLGGGSTEAFF
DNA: TGTGCCAGCAGCTTAGGGGGGGGTAGCACTGAAGCTTTCTTT

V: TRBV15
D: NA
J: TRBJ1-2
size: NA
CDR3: CATSRDTVSYGYTF
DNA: TGTGCCACCAGCAGAGATACAGTCTCCTATGGCTACACCTTC

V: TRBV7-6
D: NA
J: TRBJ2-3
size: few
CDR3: CASSLIGVADTQYF
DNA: TGTGCCAGCAGCTTAATAGGGGTAGCAGATACGCAGTATTTT

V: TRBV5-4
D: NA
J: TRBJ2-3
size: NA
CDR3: CASSPETLTDTQYF
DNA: TGTGCCAGCAGCCCGGAGACTTTGACAGATACGCAGTATTTT

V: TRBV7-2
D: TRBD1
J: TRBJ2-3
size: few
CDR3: CASSWRQGAADTQYF
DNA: TGTGCCAGCAGCTGGAGACAGGGGGCCGCAGATACGCAGTATTTT

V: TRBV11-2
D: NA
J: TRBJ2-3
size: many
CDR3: CASSFKRGTGTDTQYF
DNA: TGTGCCAGCAGCTTCAAAAGGGGTACGGGCACAGATACGCAGTATTTT

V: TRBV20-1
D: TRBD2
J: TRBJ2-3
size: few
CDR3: CSARDLAASTDTQYF
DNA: TGCAGTGCTAGAGACCTAGCGGCTAGCACAGATACGCAGTATTTT

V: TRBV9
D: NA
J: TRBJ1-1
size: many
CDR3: CASSVAPGGDTEAFF
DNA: TGTGCCAGCAGCGTAGCCCCGGGCGGGGACACTGAAGCTTTCTTT

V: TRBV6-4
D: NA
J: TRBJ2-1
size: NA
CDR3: CASSPRLTGSYNEQFF
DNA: TGTGCCAGCAGTCCACGTTTGACAGGCTCCTACAATGAGCAGTTCTTC

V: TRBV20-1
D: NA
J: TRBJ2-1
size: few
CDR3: CSALGPPNNEQFF
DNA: TGCAGTGCCTTGGGTCCCCCAAACAATGAGCAGTTCTTC

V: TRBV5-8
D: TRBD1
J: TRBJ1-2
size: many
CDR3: CASSPRDRGRDLYTF
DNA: TGTGCCAGCAGCCCCCGGGACAGGGGGCGAGACCTCTACACCTTC

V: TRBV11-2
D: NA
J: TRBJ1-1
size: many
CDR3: CASRSYRRTEAFF
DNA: TGTGCCAGCAGATCCTACCGAAGGACTGAAGCTTTCTTT

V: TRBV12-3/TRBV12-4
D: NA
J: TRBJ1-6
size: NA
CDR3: CASRRQSHSPLHF
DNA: TGTGCCAGCAGAAGACAGAGTCATTCACCCCTCCACTTT

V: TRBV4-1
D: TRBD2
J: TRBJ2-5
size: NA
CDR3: CASSQGLAGGIETQYF
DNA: TGCGCCAGCAGCCAAGGGCTAGCGGGAGGAATAGAGACCCAGTACTTC

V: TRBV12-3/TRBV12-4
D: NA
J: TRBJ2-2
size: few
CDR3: CASPSGTGELFF
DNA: TGTGCCAGTCCGAGTGGGACCGGGGAGCTGTTTTTT